These 32 T cell receptor beta chains originate from one sample sequenced in a study of memory B cells and T cells in multiple sclerosis. Separate sequencing covered autoproliferating (CFSE-dim) and non-proliferating (CFSE-high) T cells from stimulus-free culture. Fewer than 55 million CFSE-labeled PBMCs were cultured 7 to 8 days unstimulated, then replicate wells were pooled. Their antigens remain unidentified. Assay: immunoSEQ multiplex PCR; the TCRdb copy retains only in-frame clones and omits some. The sample has over 35,000 clones; roughly four fifths are singletons. The sequenced sample was PBMCs from blood kept in culture. The receptors stem from a human donor with multiple sclerosis.

The rearrangement links TRBV5-5 to TRBJ1-2; D remains ambiguous. The CDR3 is 15 amino acids. Trimming removed 1 base at V and 0 bases at J, with 10 bases between. Germline V CDR1 and CDR2: SGHKS, YYEKEE (reference sequence). The CDR3 protein is CASSLYPSSNYGYTF. The CDR3 coding sequence is TGTGCCAGCAGCTTGTATCCCTCGTCTAACTATGGCTACACCTTC.

The chain uses TRBV5-5 and TRBJ2-1, with D maybe TRBD1 (6 bases). The CDR3 length is 15 residues. Trimming pared 3 bases from V and 3 bases from J, leaving 13 bases between. The germline V gene has CDR1 SGHKS and CDR2 YYEKEE (reference sequence). CDR3 region: CASSSTGQIYNEQFF. CDR3 nucleotide sequence: TGTGCCAGCAGCTCCACCGGACAGATCTACAATGAGCAGTTCTTC.

The rearrangement joins TRBV7-9 to TRBJ1-1; 10 positions agree with TRBD1. J lost 3 bases, V lost 5 bases, and 3 bases had no gene match. CDR1 and CDR2 from the germline V gene are SEHNR and FQNEAQ (reference sequence). The CDR3 contains 14 residues. CDR3: CASSPGQGDTEAFF. DNA for the CDR3: TGTGCCAGCAGCCCCGGACAGGGGGACACTGAAGCTTTCTTT.

CDR3 sequence (DNA): TGTGCCAGCAGTTCGCCGCGGAACACCGGGGAGCTGTTTTTT. As protein: CASSSPRNTGELFF. The genes are TRBV6-6 and TRBJ2-2; no definite D call. Trimming removed 4 bases at V and 1 base at J, with 7 bases between. Germline CDR1 reads MNHNY; CDR2 reads SVGAGI (reference sequence). The CDR3 extends over 14 amino acids.

Notes on this clone: Sequence at one end of the junction differs from germline and may be a read error. The chain couples TRBV5-1 to TRBJ2-5; a possible D gene is TRBD2 (7 bases). CDR1 is SGHRS and CDR2 is YFSETQ in the germline V gene. The CDR3 consists of 14 residues. The DNA for the CDR3 is TGCGCCAGCAACTTGGGGGGGGCTCAAGAGACCCAGTACTTC. Translation gives CASNLGGAQETQYF. The full variable domain, its missing parts supplied by reference TRBV5-1 and TRBJ2-5, is KAGVTQTPRYLIKTRGQQVTLSCSPISGHRSVSWYQQTPGQGLQFLFEYFSETQRNKGNFPGRFSGRQFSNSRSEMNVSTLELGDSALYLCASNLGGAQETQYFGPGTRLLVL.

The chain is built from TRBV19 and TRBJ1-1; D remains ambiguous. This CDR3 is built from 14 residues. From germline, CDR1 is LNHDA and CDR2 SQIVND (reference sequence). The V gene lost 3 bases and the J gene lost 0 bases, with 8 bases spanning the gap. The CDR3 here is CASSIGPMNTEAFF. CDR3 sequence (DNA): TGTGCCAGTAGTATCGGACCCATGAACACTGAAGCTTTCTTT.

This chain links TRBV2 with TRBJ1-3; the match to TRBD1 covers 8 bases. Per the germline V gene, CDR1 is SNHLY and CDR2 is FYNNEI. CDR3 size: 19 residues. Unmatched junction bases numbered 15, after V lost 5 bases and J lost 0 bases. CDR3 DNA sequence: TGTGCCAGCAGTCACCCCATGGGACAGGCCACTTACTCTGGAAACACCATATATTTT. Amino acid sequence: CASSHPMGQATYSGNTIYF.

This clone appeared a few times. The V gene is TRBV9, the J gene TRBJ2-3; 8 positions agree with TRBD2. V was clipped by 1 base and J by 6 bases; unmatched bases: 7. CDR3 length: 15 amino acids. Germline V lookup: CDR1 SGDLS, CDR2 YYNGEE. CDR3 DNA: TGTGCCAGCAGCGTAAGCGGGGGCCCCTCCGATACGCAGTATTTT. Protein product: CASSVSGGPSDTQYF.

The V call is TRBV27, the J call TRBJ1-2; D gene ambiguous. CDR1 is MNHEY, CDR2 SMNVEV, per germline (reference sequence). Trimming removed 3 bases from V and 7 bases from J, with 18 bases in between. CDR3 length equals 15 residues. CDR3 sequence (DNA): TGTGCCAGCAGTTTGGTCAGAGGGCTCGATCTTGGCTACACCTTC. Translated: CASSLVRGLDLGYTF.

This chain uses TRBV20-1 with TRBJ2-7; D is uncertain. This CDR3 region has 10 residues. CDR1 is DFQATT, CDR2 SNEGSKA, per germline (reference sequence). Trimming shortened V by 5 bases and J by 9 bases, and 11 bases separated the two germline ends. CDR3 nucleotide sequence: TGCAGTGCTTCAACCCGCGGGCAGTACTTC. It encodes CSASTRGQYF.

The chain joins TRBV15 to TRBJ2-7; D perhaps matches TRBD2 (6 bases). Trimming left V 5 bases short and J 6 bases short, with 20 bases between. The CDR3 totals 15 residues. Germline-derived CDR1 and CDR2 are LNHNV and YYDKDF (reference sequence). CDR3: CATSYRRRLVGEQYF. The CDR3 nucleotides read TGTGCCACCAGCTATCGACGGAGACTAGTCGGCGAGCAGTACTTC.

This chain uses TRBV5-1 with TRBJ2-5; the match to TRBD1 covers 8 bases. V dropped 5 bases and J dropped 7; count of bases not matched to a gene: 16. This CDR3 is 16 amino acids long. Germline V CDR1 and CDR2: SGHRS, YFSETQ. CDR3 DNA sequence: TGCGCCAGCAGACCAGAATCGGGGACAGGCTTCGGGACCCAGTACTTC. It codes for CASRPESGTGFGTQYF.

V is TRBV28 and J is TRBJ2-7; 7 bases match TRBD1. Germline CDR1 reads MDHEN; CDR2 reads SYDVKM. The CDR3 spans 15 residues. V shed 3 bases, J shed 0 bases, and the junction held 5 bases outside the gene matches. The CDR3 is CASSFRQGHSYEQYF. CDR3 sequence (DNA): TGTGCCAGCAGTTTCCGACAGGGACACTCCTACGAGCAGTACTTC. The whole variable domain, filled in from reference TRBV28 and TRBJ2-7, reads DVKVTQSSRYLVKRTGEKVFLECVQDMDHENMFWYRQDPGLGLRLIYFSYDVKMKEKGDIPEGYSVSREKKERFSLILESASTNQTSMYLCASSFRQGHSYEQYFGPGTRLTVT.

This clone was recorded only once. This chain joins TRBV5-1 and TRBJ1-1; 10 nucleotides agree with TRBD1. The CDR3 is 15 amino acids. Germline trimming cut 4 bases from V and 4 bases from J; bases unmatched to any gene: 7. Germline values: CDR1 SGHRS, CDR2 YFSETQ. This chain's CDR3 is CASSTGQGRFTEAFF. CDR3 nucleotide sequence: TGCGCCAGCAGCACGGGACAGGGGAGGTTCACTGAAGCTTTCTTT.

This rearrangement joins TRBV5-1 to TRBJ2-3; D is ambiguous. There are 15 residues in the CDR3. Trimming stripped 0 bases from V and 0 bases from J, with 8 bases between. CDR1 SGHRS and CDR2 YFSETQ come from the germline V gene. The CDR3: CASSLGGLSTDTQYF. The CDR3 nucleotides are TGCGCCAGCAGCTTGGGGGGTTTGAGCACAGATACGCAGTATTTT.

This chain links TRBV7-9 with TRBJ2-7, with 8 bases identical to TRBD1. J gave up 5 bases and V 4 bases, and 13 bases lay outside the gene matches. Germline CDR1 SEHNR, CDR2 FQNEAQ (reference sequence). The CDR3 is 16 amino acids. CDR3 residues: CASSSTTRTGNDEQYF. The CDR3 nucleotides are TGTGCCAGCAGCTCTACCACCCGGACAGGGAACGACGAGCAGTACTTC.

This sequence joins TRBV7-9 and TRBJ1-1; D is undetermined. Trimming stripped 4 bases from V and 0 bases from J, with 12 bases between. CDR1 is SEHNR, CDR2 FQNEAQ, per germline (reference sequence). The CDR3 is 15 residues long. The CDR3 DNA sequence: TGTGCCAGCAGCTCGGACGGTCTCGTGAACACTGAAGCTTTCTTT. It yields the protein CASSSDGLVNTEAFF.

This clone was counted between two and nine times. This rearrangement joins TRBV11-3 to TRBJ2-7, with a weak D call TRBD2 (6 bases). Deletions cut 5 bases from V and 5 bases from J, with 7 bases between. The germline V gene encodes CDR1 SGHNT and CDR2 YENEEA. CDR3 length: 11 amino acids. CDR3 sequence reads: CASSGGDEQYF. CDR3 sequence (DNA): TGTGCCAGCAGCGGAGGGGACGAGCAGTACTTC.

In nucleotides, the CDR3 is TGCGCCAGCAGCTTGGGTCTGCGCGGCGGGGAGAGGGAGACCCAGTACTTC. Protein sequence: CASSLGLRGGERETQYF. The V and J genes are TRBV5-1 and TRBJ2-5; a possible D gene is TRBD2 (6 bases). Trimming shortened V by 0 bases and J by 5 bases, and 20 bases separated the two germline ends. Germline V lookup: CDR1 SGHRS, CDR2 YFSETQ. The CDR3 spans 17 residues.

This clone showed up just once. The CDR3 here is CASSQEALMNTEAFF. CDR3 in DNA: TGTGCCAGCAGCCAAGAGGCACTCATGAACACTGAAGCTTTCTTT. This chain links TRBV4-2 with TRBJ1-1; D remains ambiguous. The CDR3 runs to 15 residues. Germline CDR1 and CDR2: LGHNA and YNFKEQ. V was cut by 0 bases and J by 0 bases, with 8 bases left in between.

This chain connects TRBV6-5 to TRBJ2-7; 12 bases align to TRBD2. CDR3 length equals 14 residues. With V trimmed by 6 bases and J by 7 bases, 7 bases remained unmatched. Germline V gene sequence: CDR1 MNHEY, CDR2 SVGAGI. The CDR3 region is CASRSSGGAREQYF. Here the CDR3 DNA reads TGTGCCAGCAGGTCTAGCGGGGGGGCACGGGAGCAGTACTTC.

The table lists this clone with a count of one. The J gene is TRBJ2-7, the V gene TRBV6-6; 7 bases are a match to TRBD2. This CDR3 spans 15 amino acids. Germline V gene lookup returns CDR1 MNHNY and CDR2 SVGAGI (reference sequence). The junction had 5 bases not matched to a gene; V was cut back by 3 bases and J by 0 bases. Here the CDR3 DNA reads TGTGCCAGCAGTTATTACGGCGGGGGCTCCTACGAGCAGTACTTC. Protein product: CASSYYGGGSYEQYF.

This clone was counted a single time. V and J are TRBV5-6 and TRBJ1-1; D is uncertain. The germline V and J ends were trimmed by 1 base and 3 bases, with 16 bases remaining between them. CDR1 SGHDT and CDR2 YYEEEE come from the germline V gene. The CDR3 is 16 amino acids. The CDR3 DNA reads as TGTGCCAGCAGCTTGAGAACACCCGAAGTGGACACTGAAGCTTTCTTT. Translation: CASSLRTPEVDTEAFF.

This rearrangement joins TRBV23-1 to TRBJ2-3, with D maybe TRBD2 (5 bases). TRBV23-1 is treated as an ORF (open reading frame) with a function not yet certain. The V end was cut by 5 bases, the J end by 4 bases, with 28 bases between. There are 19 residues in the CDR3. CDR3 loop: CASSYSSGREGDRADTQYF. CDR3 DNA sequence: TGCGCCAGCAGTTACTCCTCCGGCCGGGAAGGTGATCGGGCAGATACGCAGTATTTT.

This chain joins TRBV5-1 and TRBJ2-3, with a weak D call TRBD2 (5 bases). The germline V gene has CDR1 SGHRS and CDR2 YFSETQ. V dropped 3 bases and J dropped 4 bases, with 12 bases sitting between them. The CDR3 covers 14 residues. CDR3 loop: CASSSGPGADTQYF. CDR3 nucleotide sequence: TGCGCCAGCAGCTCTGGACCCGGGGCAGATACGCAGTATTTT.

V and J are TRBV19 and TRBJ1-6; 7 nucleotides align to TRBD1. The CDR3 totals 16 residues. The junction had 9 bases not matched to a gene; V was cut back by 9 bases and J by 1 base. The germline V gene has CDR1 LNHDA and CDR2 SQIVND (reference sequence). The CDR3 DNA follows: TGTGCCAGCAGGGGGTATGAGGGGTCCTATAATTCACCCCTCCACTTT. It translates to CASRGYEGSYNSPLHF.

The genes are TRBV30 and TRBJ2-7, with D tentatively TRBD1 (7 bases). The CDR3 consists of 15 residues. V was pared by 4 bases and J by 2 bases, with 18 bases between. CDR1 and CDR2 from the germline V gene are GTSNPN and SVGIG (reference sequence). CDR3 amino acids: CAWTKGGQWAYEQYF. CDR3 bases: TGTGCCTGGACGAAGGGGGGACAGTGGGCCTACGAGCAGTACTTC.

V usage is TRBV6-5 and J usage is TRBJ2-2, with D uncertain. This CDR3 region has 13 residues. V was trimmed by 7 bases and J by 1 base, leaving 7 bases between them. CDR1 is MNHEY and CDR2 is SVGAGI in the germline V gene. The CDR3: CASMNVNTGELFF. The CDR3 DNA sequence: TGTGCCAGCATGAACGTGAACACCGGGGAGCTGTTTTTT.

In DNA, the CDR3 is TGTGCCAGCAGTTTGAGGGGTGAAGACATTCAGTACTTC. Its protein product is CASSLRGEDIQYF. This chain connects TRBV28 to TRBJ2-4, with D possibly being TRBD1 or TRBD2 (5 bases each). V lost 3 bases and J 8 bases, leaving 11 bases between the germline ends. Per the germline V gene, CDR1 is MDHEN and CDR2 is SYDVKM. CDR3 length equals 13 residues.

This chain connects TRBV6-5 to TRBJ2-7, with D possibly being TRBD1 (6 bases). Germline CDR1 is MNHEY and CDR2 is SVGAGI. Trimming left V 6 bases short and J 2 bases short, with 11 bases between. The CDR3 runs to 13 residues. The CDR3 loop is CASRYRDPYEQYF. The CDR3 bases are TGTGCCAGCAGATACAGGGATCCCTACGAGCAGTACTTC.

The J gene is TRBJ2-2, the V gene TRBV14; 7 bases agree with TRBD1. Germline CDR1 reads SGHDN; CDR2 reads FVKESK. V gave up 0 bases and J gave up 9 bases; unmatched junction bases: 10. The CDR3 extends over 16 amino acids. The CDR3 DNA sequence: TGTGCCAGCAGCCAAGATTTTATTGAAGGGGGCCGGGAGCTGTTTTTT. Its translation is CASSQDFIEGGRELFF.

The rearrangement uses TRBV5-5 and TRBJ1-2; D unresolved. Looked up from germline, CDR1 is SGHKS and CDR2 is YYEKEE (reference sequence). V gave up 1 base and J gave up 5 bases, with 15 bases separating them. This CDR3 is 15 amino acids long. CDR3 in amino acids: CASSLRPEGRYGYTF. Here the CDR3 DNA reads TGTGCCAGCAGCTTGAGGCCGGAAGGTAGATATGGCTACACCTTC. Drawing the rest from reference TRBV5-5 and TRBJ1-2, the complete variable domain is DAGVTQSPTHLIKTRGQQVTLRCSPISGHKSVSWYQQVLGQGPQFIFQYYEKEERGRGNFPDRFSARQFPNYSSELNVNALLLGDSALYLCASSLRPEGRYGYTFGSGTRLTVV.